Listed below are T cell receptor beta chains from one sample, sequenced in a study of shared clonotypes between healthy human individuals. Repertoires were generated with immunoSEQ multiplex PCR, while TCRdb's copy carries only in-frame clones and drops some. The sample comprises 2.5 million or so clones, approximately 90% of which are singletons, and more than 0.12% rests with the top ten. Material for sequencing was naive CD4+ T cells sorted from blood. These receptors all come from a man aged 18 to 29 in good health. CDR3s include the opening cysteine and the closing phenylalanine or tryptophan. The D gene is left open where the match is weak. Clone size is stated in some rows and not others, as once, few, many or a class when expanded.

TRBV2	TRBD2	NA	TRBJ2-1	CASSLAGGYNEQFF	TGTGCCAGCAGTTTAGCGGGAGGGTACAATGAGCAGTTCTTC
TRBV18	NA	NA	TRBJ2-3	CASLDRPTDTQYF	TGTGCCAGCTTAGACAGACCCACAGATACGCAGTATTTT
TRBV6-5	NA	NA	TRBJ2-5	CASSYIESQETQYF	TGTGCCAGCAGTTACATCGAGTCCCAAGAGACCCAGTACTTC
TRBV9	NA	NA	TRBJ2-3	CASSVAWDTQYF	TGTGCCAGCAGCGTAGCTTGGGATACGCAGTATTTT
TRBV10-1	TRBD1	NA	TRBJ2-5	CASSESMTGGPETQYF	TGCGCCAGCAGTGAGTCGATGACAGGGGGTCCGGAGACCCAGTACTTC
TRBV5-4	NA	NA	TRBJ2-5	CASSLFQRPETQYF	TGTGCCAGCAGCTTGTTTCAGCGCCCAGAGACCCAGTACTTC
TRBV27	NA	NA	TRBJ1-3	CASSMTGSGNTIYF	TGTGCCAGCAGTATGACAGGCTCTGGAAACACCATATATTTT
TRBV6-1	NA	NA	TRBJ2-7	CASRDPYSQQYF	TGTGCCAGCAGGGACCCGTATTCACAGCAGTACTTC
TRBV18	NA	NA	TRBJ2-7	CASSPPPGSYEQYF	TGTGCCAGCTCACCACCCCCAGGTTCCTACGAGCAGTACTTC
TRBV9	TRBD1	NA	TRBJ2-5	CASSPRDRGQETQYF	TGTGCCAGCAGCCCGCGAGACAGGGGACAAGAGACCCAGTACTTC
TRBV28	NA	few	TRBJ1-2	CASSLLGTYGYTF	TGTGCCAGCAGTTTATTGGGGACCTATGGCTACACCTTC
TRBV10-1	NA	NA	TRBJ2-7	CASSETQGPWEQYF	TGCGCCAGCAGTGAGACACAGGGTCCCTGGGAGCAGTACTTC
TRBV19	NA	NA	TRBJ1-4	CASSRRDYEKLFF	TGTGCCAGTAGTCGCAGAGATTATGAAAAACTGTTTTTT
TRBV5-1	NA	NA	TRBJ2-1	CASSWEEGGNEQFF	TGCGCCAGCAGCTGGGAAGAGGGGGGCAATGAGCAGTTCTTC
TRBV18	NA	NA	TRBJ1-6	CASSPMAARNSPLHF	TGTGCCAGCTCACCAATGGCAGCTAGGAATTCACCCCTCCACTTT
TRBV9	TRBD1	NA	TRBJ1-6	CASSAQQGLGSPLHF	TGTGCCAGCAGCGCCCAACAGGGGCTCGGCTCACCCCTCCACTTT
TRBV6-5	TRBD1	NA	TRBJ1-2	CASSYGTGSYGYTF	TGTGCCAGCAGTTACGGGACAGGGAGCTATGGCTACACCTTC
TRBV11-2	NA	NA	TRBJ2-5	CASSLDLNRPETQYF	TGTGCCAGCAGCTTAGATCTAAATCGGCCAGAGACCCAGTACTTC
TRBV5-6	NA	NA	TRBJ2-5	CASSLELRGGDSETQYF	TGTGCCAGCAGCTTGGAGTTGAGGGGGGGAGATTCGGAGACCCAGTACTTC
TRBV4-1	NA	NA	TRBJ1-1	CASSRTLTVNTEAFF	TGCGCCAGCAGCCGAACCCTGACAGTGAACACTGAAGCTTTCTTT
TRBV25-1	TRBD1	NA	TRBJ1-5	CASSPGQGNQPQHF	TGTGCCAGCAGTCCGGGACAGGGGAATCAGCCCCAGCATTTT
TRBV28	NA	NA	TRBJ2-2	CASRGQGSGTGELFF	TGTGCCAGCCGAGGGCAGGGTAGTGGCACCGGGGAGCTGTTTTTT
TRBV28	TRBD1	once	TRBJ2-2	CASSPLGAGQGKAGELFF	TGTGCCAGCAGTCCACTTGGGGCCGGACAGGGGAAGGCCGGGGAGCTGTTTTTT
TRBV2	NA	NA	TRBJ1-2	CASRSRDDYGYTF	TGTGCCAGCAGATCCAGGGATGACTATGGCTACACCTTC
TRBV5-6	TRBD1	NA	TRBJ2-2	CASSSDRGAGELFF	TGTGCCAGCAGCTCGGACAGGGGGGCCGGGGAGCTGTTTTTT
TRBV27	NA	NA	TRBJ1-2	CASSFSGANYGYTF	TGTGCCAGCAGTTTTTCGGGGGCTAACTATGGCTACACCTTC
TRBV5-4	TRBD1	NA	TRBJ2-6	CASSFGTGSGANVLTF	TGTGCCAGCAGCTTTGGGACAGGGTCTGGGGCCAACGTCCTGACTTTC